This T cell receptor beta chain comes out of a study of T cell repertoires in cytomegalovirus infection. As for the study in general: Recently identified HLA-C-restricted CMV epitopes and well-studied HLA-B-restricted CMV epitopes were used by the study. TCR beta signatures that were public indicated CMV infection and matching HLA type. Study results and caveats: Dominating the ex vivo response were HLA-C-restricted CMV-specific TCR beta clonotypes. Carriers of CMV plus the relevant HLA were identified by cumulative public TCR beta family frequency.

The V end was cut by 6 bases, the J end by 1 base, with 6 bases between. Germline V gene lookup returns CDR1 LNHDA and CDR2 SQIVND (reference sequence). There are 12 residues in the CDR3. This clonotype came up a few times. Its matching antigen is unknown. MiXCR, run by TCRdb on the reads, gives a single entry per CDR3 protein. Seen here are some 500,000 distinct CDR3 sequences, approximately 40% observed once, and the top ten hold about 46%. The sequence came from a human donor in good health (CMV status not recorded). Some clones in this sample may be carry-over from other donors' samples. Material: cultured PBMCs, obtained from culture after CMV antigen stimulation. The chain recombines TRBV19 with TRBJ1-2; D gene uncertain. CDR3 protein: CASRSDNYGYTF. CDR3 in DNA: TGTGCCAGTAGAAGCGATAACTATGGCTACACCTTC. The full variable domain, completed using reference TRBV19 and TRBJ1-2, is DGGITQSPKYLFRKEGQNVTLSCEQNLNHDAMYWYRQDPGQGLRLIYYSQIVNDFQKGDIAEGYSVSREKKESFPLTVTSAQKNPTAFYLCASRSDNYGYTFGSGTRLTVV.